The clone carrying this T cell receptor beta chain was seen more than once but under ten times. These data originate in a study of early T cells in non-severe SARS-CoV-2 infection. At the level of the study: Sequencing targeted bulk RNA from unsorted whole blood, leaving chains unpaired.

Individually, cDNA molecules had unique molecular identifiers attached to them. TCRdb re-derived calls from the 5' RACE reads in MiXCR, one entry per CDR3 protein. The table lists 87,000 or so distinct CDR3 sequences, about 12% of them singletons. The CDR3 loop spans 12 amino acids. Trimming removed 5 bases at V and 3 bases at J, with 10 bases between. The germline CDR1 and CDR2 sequences are SQVTM and ANQGSEA. The rearrangement joins TRBV29-1 to TRBJ2-5; no clear D gene. The sequencing input was whole blood. This TCR derives from an adult who was a healthcare worker with PCR-confirmed SARS-CoV-2 infection or an uninfected control (not recorded which). CDR3 region: CSVWATEETQYF. CDR3 bases: TGCAGCGTTTGGGCCACCGAAGAGACCCAGTACTTC. The whole variable domain, remainder taken from reference TRBV29-1 and TRBJ2-5, is SAVISQKPSRDICQRGTSLTIQCQVDSQVTMMFWYRQQPGQSLTLIATANQGSEATYESGFVIDKFPISRPNLTFSTLTVSNMSPEDSSIYLCSVWATEETQYFGPGTRLLVL.